These 13 T cell receptor beta chains were all obtained from the same sample, sequenced in a study of T cells in Graves' hyperthyroidism and ophthalmopathy. Authors of the study amplified TCR beta CDR3 regions from RNA transcripts. With the HTBI primer set, the TCR CDR3 went through a first round of RT-PCR. TCRdb ran MiXCR on the multiplex PCR reads and lists one entry per CDR3 protein. The table has 370,000 or so distinct CDR3 sequences, roughly 14% seen once. Sequenced: blood. These receptors all come from a young man with Graves' hyperthyroidism that later progressed to Graves' ophthalmopathy.

This clonotype was seen only a few times. The V gene is TRBV29-1, the J gene TRBJ1-1; possible D gene TRBD1, 6 bases. In germline, CDR1 is SQVTM, CDR2 ANQGSEA. The CDR3 has 13 residues. V gave up 5 bases and J gave up 4 bases, with 14 bases separating them. The CDR3 is CSVQVIGGTEAFF. The DNA of the CDR3 is TGCAGCGTTCAAGTAATAGGGGGCACTGAAGCTTTCTTT.

Many counts were recorded for this clonotype. The V gene is TRBV5-6, the J gene TRBJ1-4; a possible D gene is TRBD1 (5 bases). Trimming took off 1 base at V and 1 base at J, with 8 bases between the two ends. The CDR3 contains 15 residues. Germline assignment: CDR1 SGHDT and CDR2 YYEEEE. The chain's CDR3 is CASSLSGGTNEKLFF. DNA of the CDR3: TGTGCCAGCAGCTTGAGCGGGGGAACTAATGAAAAACTGTTTTTT.

This clonotype was seen a few times. The chain joins TRBV5-5 to TRBJ1-2; 7 bases are a match to TRBD1. Germline V lookup: CDR1 SGHKS, CDR2 YYEKEE (reference sequence). This CDR3 is built from 15 residues. V dropped 0 bases and J dropped 4; count of bases not matched to a gene: 6. CDR3 protein: CASSLAQGDSYGYTF. CDR3 in DNA: TGTGCCAGCAGCTTGGCCCAGGGGGATAGCTATGGCTACACCTTC. The full variable domain, in which reference TRBV5-5 and TRBJ1-2 provide the parts outside the CDR3, is DAGVTQSPTHLIKTRGQQVTLRCSPISGHKSVSWYQQVLGQGPQFIFQYYEKEERGRGNFPDRFSARQFPNYSSELNVNALLLGDSALYLCASSLAQGDSYGYTFGSGTRLTVV.

This clonotype has only a few counts. This chain uses TRBV7-3 with TRBJ2-1; 8 bases agree with TRBD1. Germline V gene sequence: CDR1 SGHTA, CDR2 FQGTGA. Unmatched junction bases numbered 17, after V lost 5 bases and J lost 2 bases. The CDR3 has 19 residues. DNA of the CDR3: TGTGCCAGCAGCCTATCAGGGGGCACGGACTACCGTACCTACAATGAGCAGTTCTTC. Residues: CASSLSGGTDYRTYNEQFF.

This clonotype was counted many times. The V call is TRBV6-5, the J call TRBJ1-3, with TRBD1 matching 10 bases. This CDR3 has 17 residues. V shed 2 bases, J shed 3 bases, and the junction held 7 bases outside the gene matches. CDR1 and CDR2 (germline): MNHEY, SVGAGI. The DNA of the CDR3 is TGTGCCAGCAGTTACACACGACAGGGGGCAGGTGGAAACACCATATATTTT. The encoded protein is CASSYTRQGAGGNTIYF.

This clonotype has ten or more counts. The J gene is TRBJ2-7, the V gene TRBV15; D is ambiguous. This CDR3 region has 14 residues. V lost 0 bases, J lost 2 bases, and 8 bases lay in between. Germline V gene lookup returns CDR1 LNHNV and CDR2 YYDKDF (reference sequence). The CDR3 coding sequence is TGTGCCACCAGCAGAGACAGCCGTCCCTACGAGCAGTACTTC. Its protein product is CATSRDSRPYEQYF. Based on the CDR3 plus reference TRBV15 and TRBJ2-7, the full variable domain is DAMVIQNPRYQVTQFGKPVTLSCSQTLNHNVMYWYQQKSSQAPKLLFHYYDKDFNNEADTPDNFQSRRPNTSFCFLDIRSPGLGDTAMYLCATSRDSRPYEQYFGPGTRLTVT.

CDR3 nucleotide sequence: TGTGCCAGCACCCCCAATAGCATGAAAGAGACCCAGTACTTC. It is translated as CASTPNSMKETQYF. The rearrangement links TRBV7-2 to TRBJ2-5; D call uncertain. CDR1 and CDR2 (germline): SGHTA, FQGNSA. V was cut by 7 bases and J by 3 bases, with 15 bases left in between. The CDR3 length is 14 residues.

This clonotype showed up many times. The chain is built from TRBV12-3 or TRBV12-4 and TRBJ2-2, with 8 bases lining up with TRBD1. The CDR3 is 15 amino acids. V shed 10 bases, J shed 7 bases, and the junction held 14 bases outside the gene matches. Here the CDR3 DNA reads TGTGCCATTGGAGATCAGGGGGCGCCTCACGGGGAGCTGTTTTTT. This codes for CAIGDQGAPHGELFF.

Comment on this clonotype: The junction differs from germline at one of its ends, possibly a read error. This chain links TRBV30 with TRBJ2-1; the D gene is possibly TRBD2 (6 bases). This CDR3 is built from 16 residues. In germline, CDR1 is GTSNPN, CDR2 SVGIG (reference sequence). The CDR3 loop is CAWSPRWGVVNNEQLF. Written as DNA, the CDR3 is TGTGCCTGGAGCCCCAGGTGGGGGGTCGTTAACAATGAGCAGCTCTTC.

This clonotype was seen ten or more times. J is TRBJ1-2 and V is TRBV7-2; D perhaps matches TRBD1 (6 bases). The V and J ends lost 1 base and 2 bases respectively, with 14 bases between them. The V gene's germline CDR1 is SGHTA and CDR2 FQGNSA. There are 16 residues in the CDR3. CDR3 bases: TGTGCCAGCAGCTTAGACTTCAGGGGAGGGAACTATGGCTACACCTTC. It codes for CASSLDFRGGNYGYTF.

This clonotype was seen many times. CDR3 in amino acids: CASSLMGGPPYEQYF. The CDR3 nucleotides are TGTGCCAGCAGTTTAATGGGGGGCCCTCCTTACGAGCAGTACTTC. The V gene is TRBV28, the J gene TRBJ2-7; D is possibly TRBD1 or TRBD2 (6 bases each). CDR3 length: 15 residues. Deletions cut 2 bases from V and 4 bases from J, with 15 bases between. The germline V gene encodes CDR1 MDHEN and CDR2 SYDVKM.

This clonotype has only one observation. An end of the junction does not agree with germline; a read error may underlie this. The chain couples TRBV7-2 to TRBJ1-5, with 10 bases aligning to TRBD1. The length of the CDR3 is 20 residues. CDR1 is SGHTA, CDR2 FQGNSA, per germline. The CDR3 DNA follows: TGTGCCAGCAGCCTATGGGCAGGGACAGGGGATATTGGGAGCAATCGGCCCCAGCATTTT. Translated: CASSLWAGTGDIGSNRPQHF.

The sample holds many counts of this clonotype. The chain has TRBV6-5 and TRBJ2-2; 7 bases map to TRBD1. The CDR3 runs 14 residues. Looked up from germline, CDR1 is MNHEY and CDR2 is SVGAGI. Losses at the gene ends were 0 bases for V and 6 bases for J; bases not matched to a gene: 1. This chain's CDR3 is CASSYSQGAGELFF. The CDR3 region has the DNA TGTGCCAGCAGTTACTCCCAGGGGGCCGGGGAGCTGTTTTTT.